Following are 26 T cell receptor beta chains from one sample sequenced in a study of cytomegalovirus exposure and HLA in healthy donors (dated by TCRdb to the late 2010s). The library was produced with the immunoSEQ multiplex PCR assay. A mixture of 60 forward primers for TCR Vbeta segments and 13 reverse primers for TCR Jbeta segments was used in the multiplex PCR. Held by TCRdb, this immuneACCESS table contains in-frame sequences only and omits some clones. Under half of the omission traces to an unresolved V gene where checked; the cause of the rest is unknown. Here the sample has about 130,000 clones; 60% to 85% occur a single time. The ten largest clonotypes hold 3.1% of the sample. Sequencing used PBMCs. Every receptor here comes from a man aged 25-45 years in good health and CMV-seronegative.

The V call is TRBV28, the J call TRBJ2-5; unclear D gene. CDR1 MDHEN and CDR2 SYDVKM come from the germline V gene. This CDR3 comprises 10 residues. V gave up 5 bases and J gave up 7 bases, with 5 bases separating them. In DNA, the CDR3 is TGTGCCAGCAGTACAACGACCCAGTACTTC. Its translation is CASSTTTQYF.

This clone was detected a few times. The chain links TRBV10-3 to TRBJ1-6, with a weak D call TRBD1 (5 bases). In germline, CDR1 is ENHRY, CDR2 SYGVKD. The CDR3 runs to 16 residues. V was shortened by 2 bases and J by 8 bases, with 16 bases between the two germline ends. The CDR3: CAISERIGGTDSPLHF. The CDR3 nucleotides read TGTGCCATCAGTGAGAGAATCGGGGGGACTGATTCACCCCTCCACTTT.

The chain links TRBV28 to TRBJ1-1; tentative D call: TRBD1 (6 bases). V dropped 7 bases and J dropped 1 base, with 16 bases sitting between them. Germline CDR1 reads MDHEN; CDR2 reads SYDVKM. The CDR3 loop spans 15 amino acids. The CDR3 here is CASKLTGGRNTEAFF. The DNA for the CDR3 is TGTGCCAGCAAACTGACAGGCGGTCGGAACACTGAAGCTTTCTTT.

A few counts support this clone. The gene calls are TRBV6-5 and TRBJ2-3; 8 positions match TRBD2. The CDR3 runs 14 residues. Germline V lookup: CDR1 MNHEY, CDR2 SVGAGI. Trimming took 0 bases from V and 6 from J; bases not matched to a gene: 2. The CDR3 loop reads CASSYSGGADTQYF. CDR3 DNA: TGTGCCAGCAGTTACTCCGGGGGGGCCGATACGCAGTATTTT.

This chain uses TRBV28 with TRBJ1-1; TRBD1 matches at 8 bases. CDR1 and CDR2 from the germline V gene are MDHEN and SYDVKM. CDR3 size: 16 residues. Losses at the gene ends were 7 bases for V and 4 bases for J; bases not matched to a gene: 14. The CDR3 DNA reads TGTGCCAGCACCAGCGGACAGGGACTGGTAGGCACTGAAGCTTTCTTT. Translation gives CASTSGQGLVGTEAFF. The complete variable domain, with remaining parts taken from reference TRBV28 and TRBJ1-1, reads DVKVTQSSRYLVKRTGEKVFLECVQDMDHENMFWYRQDPGLGLRLIYFSYDVKMKEKGDIPEGYSVSREKKERFSLILESASTNQTSMYLCASTSGQGLVGTEAFFGQGTRLTVV.

The genes are TRBV18 and TRBJ2-3, with 7 bases matching TRBD2. V trimming: 4 bases; J trimming: 6 bases; junction bases outside the gene matches: 13. Germline V gene sequence: CDR1 KGHSH, CDR2 LQKENI. This CDR3 has 16 amino acids. The CDR3 nucleotides read TGTGCCAGCTCACGGAGTGGGGAGGGGAGCAACGATACGCAGTATTTT. It codes for CASSRSGEGSNDTQYF.

A few counts support this clone. V is TRBV19 and J is TRBJ1-4, with D perhaps matching TRBD1 (6 bases). The CDR3 consists of 15 residues. Germline V gene lookup returns CDR1 LNHDA and CDR2 SQIVND (reference sequence). The V end was cut by 1 base, the J end by 3 bases, with 9 bases between. CDR3 nucleotide sequence: TGTGCCAGTAGTATAGCAGGGGCGGCTAATGAAAAACTGTTTTTT. Amino acid sequence: CASSIAGAANEKLFF.

The table lists this clone with a few counts. The chain is built from TRBV11-2 and TRBJ2-1; maybe TRBD2 (6 bases). Germline V gene lookup returns CDR1 SGHAT and CDR2 FQNNGV. Trimming shortened V by 5 bases and J by 2 bases, and 13 bases separated the two germline ends. This CDR3 contains 15 residues. As DNA, the CDR3 is TGTGCCAGCAGCACCGGGACTGCCACCTACAATGAGCAGTTCTTC. The encoded protein is CASSTGTATYNEQFF.

J is TRBJ2-1 and V is TRBV19; D perhaps matches TRBD2 (6 bases). V was clipped by 3 bases and J by 4 bases, with 13 bases between them. This CDR3 comprises 15 residues. CDR1 and CDR2 (germline): LNHDA, SQIVND (reference sequence). The CDR3 sequence is CASSISAGVYNEQFF. In nucleotides, the CDR3 is TGTGCCAGTAGTATCTCAGCGGGTGTATACAATGAGCAGTTCTTC.

The chain has TRBV5-4 and TRBJ2-7; 14 nucleotides align to TRBD2. CDR3 size: 15 residues. Trimming took 2 bases from V and 7 from J; bases not matched to a gene: 5. Germline CDR1 SGHNT, CDR2 YYREEE (reference sequence). The DNA of the CDR3 is TGTGCCAGCAGCTTACGACTAGCGGGAGGGGAAGAGCAGTACTTC. Its translation is CASSLRLAGGEEQYF.

In its sample, this clone was seen once. J is TRBJ1-2 and V is TRBV5-4, with D unclear. The length of the CDR3 is 15 residues. CDR1 and CDR2 (germline): SGHNT, YYREEE (reference sequence). V was trimmed by 1 base and J by 5 bases, leaving 15 bases between them. The CDR3 is CASSLNPGLGYGYTF. The CDR3 DNA is TGTGCCAGCAGCTTGAATCCCGGGTTAGGATATGGCTACACCTTC.

This chain links TRBV7-3 with TRBJ2-1, with 8 nucleotides matching TRBD1. CDR1 and CDR2 (germline): SGHTA, FQGTGA. CDR3 size: 13 residues. V shed 5 bases and J 5 bases; nucleotides not matched to a gene: 2. CDR3 DNA: TGTGCCAGCAGCCGGACAGGGAACAATGAGCAGTTCTTC. It translates to CASSRTGNNEQFF.

This chain uses TRBV5-6 with TRBJ2-5, with TRBD1 as a possible D gene (6 bases). Trimming cost V 4 bases and J 5 bases, with 12 bases left between them. Germline V lookup: CDR1 SGHDT, CDR2 YYEEEE. The length of the CDR3 is 13 residues. For the CDR3, the DNA is TGTGCCAGCAGCCTGACAGGCGAGGAGACCCAGTACTTC. It codes for CASSLTGEETQYF.

This chain links TRBV7-9 with TRBJ2-7, with D hard to call. Germline assignment: CDR1 SEHNR and CDR2 FQNEAQ (reference sequence). Trimming took 10 bases from V and 4 from J, leaving 11 bases between them. This CDR3 is built from 11 residues. The CDR3 DNA reads as TGTGCCACCCAGAAAGTTTACGAGCAGTACTTC. It codes for CATQKVYEQYF.

The chain employs TRBV7-6 and TRBJ2-1; 11 bases agree with TRBD1. This CDR3 comprises 16 residues. V was pared by 5 bases and J by 2 bases, with 5 bases of the junction left unmatched. From germline, CDR1 is SGHVS and CDR2 FNYEAQ. The CDR3 protein is CASSPTGQGAYNEQFF. The CDR3, as DNA: TGTGCCAGCAGCCCAACGGGACAGGGGGCCTACAATGAGCAGTTCTTC.

The chain joins TRBV7-6 to TRBJ1-4; D remains unclear. CDR3 size: 16 residues. V gave up 0 bases and J gave up 3 bases, with 11 bases separating them. Germline CDR1 and CDR2: SGHVS and FNYEAQ. CDR3 in DNA: TGTGCCAGCAGCTTAGCGGCAGGTCCGGCTAATGAAAAACTGTTTTTT. Translated: CASSLAAGPANEKLFF.

The V call is TRBV30, the J call TRBJ2-3, with TRBD2 matching over 9 bases. The CDR3 contains 16 residues. CDR1 GTSNPN and CDR2 SVGIG come from the germline V gene (reference sequence). V shed 3 bases and J 2 bases; nucleotides not matched to a gene: 9. This CDR3 reads CAWSTGSGGVTDTQYF. In nucleotides, the CDR3 is TGTGCCTGGAGCACGGGTAGCGGGGGAGTCACAGATACGCAGTATTTT.

This rearrangement joins TRBV7-3 to TRBJ2-7, with TRBD1 matching over 7 bases. This CDR3 has 14 amino acids. CDR1 and CDR2 (germline): SGHTA, FQGTGA. J lost 6 bases, V lost 2 bases, and 7 bases had no gene match. The CDR3 region has the DNA TGTGCCAGCAGCTTACTGGCAGGGGGTAGCGAGCAGTACTTC. The encoded protein is CASSLLAGGSEQYF.

Comments on this clone: At one end the junction does not follow the germline gene, possibly because of a read error. Here the CDR3 DNA reads TGTGCCAGGAGCTCGGGACAGGCCTACGAGCAGTACTTC. Translation gives CARSSGQAYEQYF. V gene TRBV7-8 combines with J gene TRBJ2-7; 8 nucleotides agree with TRBD1. The CDR3 has 13 amino acids. Germline V gene data show CDR1 as SGHVS and CDR2 as FQNEAQ.

The V call is TRBV9, the J call TRBJ2-5; TRBD1 aligns across 8 bases. V shed 3 bases, J shed 5 bases, and the junction held 12 bases outside the gene matches. From germline, CDR1 is SGDLS and CDR2 YYNGEE. The CDR3 runs to 16 residues. CDR3 residues: CASSAGWTGLGETQYF. The CDR3 DNA is TGTGCCAGCAGCGCGGGTTGGACAGGGTTGGGGGAGACCCAGTACTTC.

As DNA, the CDR3 is TGTGCCAGCAGCCAAGAGGGGAGACAAGAGACCCAGTACTTC. Translated: CASSQEGRQETQYF. This chain connects TRBV4-2 to TRBJ2-5, with D perhaps matching TRBD2 (5 bases). Germline V gene sequence: CDR1 LGHNA, CDR2 YNFKEQ. V was cut by 0 bases and J by 2 bases, with 7 bases left in between. This CDR3 comprises 14 residues.

This rearrangement joins TRBV5-4 to TRBJ1-2, with D unresolved. The CDR3 consists of 13 residues. V was trimmed by 1 base and J by 0 bases, leaving 4 bases between them. The germline V gene encodes CDR1 SGHNT and CDR2 YYREEE (reference sequence). In DNA form, the CDR3 reads TGTGCCAGCAGCTTGACAGCTAACTATGGCTACACCTTC. As protein: CASSLTANYGYTF.

The chain has TRBV30 and TRBJ1-5; 7 nucleotides match TRBD1. The CDR3 runs 13 residues. Germline V CDR1 and CDR2: GTSNPN, SVGIG (reference sequence). V was clipped by 5 bases and J by 1 base; unmatched bases: 2. The CDR3 DNA follows: TGTGCCTGGGGGACAGAGAGCAATCAGCCCCAGCATTTT. This codes for CAWGTESNQPQHF.

This clone was observed a few times. The rearrangement uses TRBV18 and TRBJ2-2, with D unresolved. CDR3 size: 12 residues. Trimming stripped 6 bases from V and 10 bases from J, with 12 bases between. Per the germline V gene, CDR1 is KGHSH and CDR2 is LQKENI. As DNA, the CDR3 is TGTGCCAGCTCTATGGTAGAGATGGAGCTGTTTTTT. It encodes CASSMVEMELFF.

The genes are TRBV9 and TRBJ2-5; D perhaps matches TRBD1 (6 bases). The CDR3 runs to 14 residues. Looked up from germline, CDR1 is SGDLS and CDR2 is YYNGEE. V was cut by 0 bases and J by 0 bases, with 6 bases left in between. CDR3 DNA sequence: TGTGCCAGCAGCGTAGAGGGGGACCAAGAGACCCAGTACTTC. It yields the protein CASSVEGDQETQYF.

The gene calls are TRBV27 and TRBJ2-7, with a weak D call TRBD2 (6 bases). This CDR3 comprises 15 residues. Germline CDR1 is MNHEY and CDR2 is SMNVEV (reference sequence). V lost 8 bases and J lost 4, with 21 bases in between. In nucleotides, the CDR3 is TGTGCCAGCGCCCTCCTGGAGGGCCTCTCATACGAGCAGTACTTC. This codes for CASALLEGLSYEQYF.